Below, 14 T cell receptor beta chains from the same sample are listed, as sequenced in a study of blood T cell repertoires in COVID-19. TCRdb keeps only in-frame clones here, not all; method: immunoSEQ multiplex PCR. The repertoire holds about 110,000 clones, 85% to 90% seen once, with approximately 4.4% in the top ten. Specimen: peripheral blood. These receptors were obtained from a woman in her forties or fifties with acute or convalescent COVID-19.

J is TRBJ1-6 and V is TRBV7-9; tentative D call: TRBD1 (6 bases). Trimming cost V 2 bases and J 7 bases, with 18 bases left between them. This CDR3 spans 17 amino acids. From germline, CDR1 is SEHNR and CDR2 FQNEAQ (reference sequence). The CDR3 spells CASSLQSLGAANSPLHF. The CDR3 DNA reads TGTGCCAGCAGCTTACAGTCTTTGGGGGCGGCAAATTCACCCCTCCACTTT.

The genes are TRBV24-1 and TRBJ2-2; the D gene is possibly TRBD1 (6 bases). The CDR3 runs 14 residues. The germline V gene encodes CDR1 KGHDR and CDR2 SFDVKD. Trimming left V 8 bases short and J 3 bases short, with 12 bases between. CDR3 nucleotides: TGTGCCACCAAAGGGGGAGCTTACACCGGGGAGCTGTTTTTT. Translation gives CATKGGAYTGELFF.

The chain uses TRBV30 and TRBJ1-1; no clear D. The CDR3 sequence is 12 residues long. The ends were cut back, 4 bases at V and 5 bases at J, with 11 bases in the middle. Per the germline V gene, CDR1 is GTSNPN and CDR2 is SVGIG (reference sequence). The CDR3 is CAWTALGTEAFF. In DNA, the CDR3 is TGTGCCTGGACAGCGCTTGGAACTGAAGCTTTCTTT.

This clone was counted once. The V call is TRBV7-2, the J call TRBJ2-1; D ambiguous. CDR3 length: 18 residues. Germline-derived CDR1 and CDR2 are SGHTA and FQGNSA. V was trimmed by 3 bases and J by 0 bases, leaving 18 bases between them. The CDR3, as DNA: TGTGCCAGCAGCTTTCGAAATGCGGAGCCGGCCTCCTACAATGAGCAGTTCTTC. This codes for CASSFRNAEPASYNEQFF.

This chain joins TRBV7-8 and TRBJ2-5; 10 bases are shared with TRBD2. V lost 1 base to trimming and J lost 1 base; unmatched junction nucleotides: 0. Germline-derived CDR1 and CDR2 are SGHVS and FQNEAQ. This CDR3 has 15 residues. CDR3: CASSLGLAGQETQYF. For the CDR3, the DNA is TGTGCCAGCAGCTTAGGACTAGCGGGCCAAGAGACCCAGTACTTC.

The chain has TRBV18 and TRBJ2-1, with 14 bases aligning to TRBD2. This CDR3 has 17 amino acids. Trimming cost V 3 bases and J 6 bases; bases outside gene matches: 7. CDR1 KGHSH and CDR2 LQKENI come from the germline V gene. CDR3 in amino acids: CASSPGLAGGQGNEQFF. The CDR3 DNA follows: TGTGCCAGCTCACCCGGACTAGCGGGAGGTCAAGGCAATGAGCAGTTCTTC.

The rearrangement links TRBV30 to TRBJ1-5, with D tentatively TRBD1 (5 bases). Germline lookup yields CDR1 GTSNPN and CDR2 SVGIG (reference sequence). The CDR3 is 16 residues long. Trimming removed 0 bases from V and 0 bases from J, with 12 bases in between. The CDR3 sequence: CAWSVLGDYSNQPQHF. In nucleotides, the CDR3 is TGTGCCTGGAGTGTATTGGGGGACTATAGCAATCAGCCCCAGCATTTT.

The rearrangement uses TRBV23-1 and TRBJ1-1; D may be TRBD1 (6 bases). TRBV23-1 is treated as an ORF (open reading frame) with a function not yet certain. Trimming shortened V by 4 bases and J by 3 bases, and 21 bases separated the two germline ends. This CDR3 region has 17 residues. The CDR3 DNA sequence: TGCGCCAGCAGTCGCCTGAAGGTGAAGGGGGAATACACTGAAGCTTTCTTT. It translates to CASSRLKVKGEYTEAFF.

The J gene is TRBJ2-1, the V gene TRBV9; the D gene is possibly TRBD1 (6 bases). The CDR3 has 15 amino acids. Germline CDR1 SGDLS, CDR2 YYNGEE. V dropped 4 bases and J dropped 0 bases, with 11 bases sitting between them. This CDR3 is CASSLTGSSYNEQFF. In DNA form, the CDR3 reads TGTGCCAGCAGCCTAACAGGGAGCTCCTACAATGAGCAGTTCTTC.

The CDR3 region has the DNA TGTGCCAGCAGCGTAGGGGGCGGCAGGGGGCTCGTAGATACGCAGTATTTT. Translated, it gives CASSVGGGRGLVDTQYF. The chain uses TRBV9 and TRBJ2-3, with 8 bases identical to TRBD1. With V trimmed by 0 bases and J by 5 bases, 11 bases remained unmatched. The CDR3 length is 17 residues. CDR1 and CDR2 from the germline V gene are SGDLS and YYNGEE. Full variable domain (missing parts from reference TRBV9 and TRBJ2-3): DSGVTQTPKHLITATGQRVTLRCSPRSGDLSVYWYQQSLDQGLQFLIQYYNGEERAKGNILERFSAQQFPDLHSELNLSSLELGDSALYFCASSVGGGRGLVDTQYFGPGTRLTVL.

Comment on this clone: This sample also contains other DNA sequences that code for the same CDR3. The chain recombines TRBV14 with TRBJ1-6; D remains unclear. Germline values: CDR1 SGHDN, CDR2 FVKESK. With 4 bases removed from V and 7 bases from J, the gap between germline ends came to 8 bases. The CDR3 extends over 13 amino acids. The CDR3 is CASSPRENSPLHF. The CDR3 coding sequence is TGTGCCAGCAGCCCCCGAGAGAATTCACCCCTCCACTTT.

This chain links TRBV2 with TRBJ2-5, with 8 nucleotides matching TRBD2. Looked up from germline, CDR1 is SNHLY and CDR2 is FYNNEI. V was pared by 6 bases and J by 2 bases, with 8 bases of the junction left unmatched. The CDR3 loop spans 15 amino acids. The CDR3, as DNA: TGTGCCAGCAGCCCCGGGACTAGTCTACAAGAGACCCAGTACTTC. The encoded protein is CASSPGTSLQETQYF. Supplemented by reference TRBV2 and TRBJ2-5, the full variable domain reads EPEVTQTPSHQVTQMGQEVILRCVPISNHLYFYWYRQILGQKVEFLVSFYNNEISEKSEIFDDQFSVERPDGSNFTLKIRSTKLEDSAMYFCASSPGTSLQETQYFGPGTRLLVL.

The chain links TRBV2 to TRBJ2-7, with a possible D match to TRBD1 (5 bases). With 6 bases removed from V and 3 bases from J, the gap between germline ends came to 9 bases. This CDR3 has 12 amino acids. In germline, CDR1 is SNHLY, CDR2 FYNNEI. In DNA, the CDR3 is TGTGCCAGCAGCCCGGACAACTACGAGCAGTACTTC. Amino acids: CASSPDNYEQYF.

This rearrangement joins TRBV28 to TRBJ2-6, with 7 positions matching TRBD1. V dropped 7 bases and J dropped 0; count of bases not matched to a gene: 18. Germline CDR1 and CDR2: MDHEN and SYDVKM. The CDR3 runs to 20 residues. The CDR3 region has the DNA TGTGCCAGCAACTCGGACGGGACAGAGGGGGTTTACTCTGGGGCCAACGTCCTGACTTTC. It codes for CASNSDGTEGVYSGANVLTF.